The rows below give T cell receptor beta chains drawn from one sample of a study of response to subunit inactivated influenza vaccine. TCRdb itself ran the RT-PCR reads through MiXCR, one entry per CDR3 protein. This sample carries about 500,000 distinct CDR3 sequences, approximately 15% of them seen once, and the ten largest clones take roughly 3.1%. The input for sequencing was CD4+ T cells sorted from PBMCs, taken 23 months after vaccination. The receptor set was obtained from a man between 45 and 75 years old who received an inactivated influenza vaccine. Both conserved end residues are trimmed from each CDR3. A D gene is named only where the DNA matches it firmly.

NA,TRBV10-3,TRBJ2-7,AIRAGTTTYEQY
NA,TRBV28,TRBJ2-1,ASSLTGLPSQNEQF
NA,TRBV4-2,TRBJ1-6,ASSPRGPGNNSPLH
NA,TRBV7-2,TRBJ1-6,ASSDRQSSYNSPLH
NA,TRBV6-1,TRBJ1-6,ASSLWDRGGSPLH
NA,TRBV27,TRBJ2-7,ASSSPRGEQY
NA,TRBV5-1,TRBJ2-3,ASSLDYVGTDTQY
NA,TRBV27,TRBJ1-6,ASSLTGTTGSPLH
NA,TRBV3-1,TRBJ2-7,ASSRGGQSYEQY
NA,TRBV7-2,TRBJ2-3,ASSSLPGQSTDTQY
NA,TRBV30,TRBJ1-5,AWAGNSNQPQH
TRBD2,TRBV4-2,TRBJ2-3,ASSQGAGVTDTQY
TRBD2,TRBV2,TRBJ2-3,ASSPGTSGGYTDTQY
NA,TRBV14,TRBJ2-5,ASSQRRDKQETQY
TRBD1,TRBV4-1,TRBJ1-4,ASSLGQVAEKLF
NA,TRBV6-4,TRBJ1-1,ASSWKSNTEAF
NA,TRBV7-6,TRBJ2-2,ASSLSRPNTGELF
NA,TRBV30,TRBJ1-6,AWKGALTSPLH
TRBD2,TRBV6-2/TRBV6-3,TRBJ2-1,ASSYGGGVSIGSNEQF
NA,TRBV3-1,TRBJ2-7,ASSQDPRSLDPRSYEQY
NA,TRBV7-2,TRBJ2-7,ASSGKSSYEQY
TRBD2,TRBV12-3/TRBV12-4,TRBJ2-1,ASSFLGSKAGGYNEQF
NA,TRBV15,TRBJ2-7,ATSRDRANEQY
NA,TRBV5-8,TRBJ1-1,ASSLYRFEAF
NA,TRBV27,TRBJ2-2,ASSPRWGGVHTGELF
NA,TRBV5-6,TRBJ2-3,ASSPLGVSTDTQY
NA,TRBV5-4,TRBJ2-2,ASSFGDRLGELF
NA,TRBV7-3,TRBJ2-7,ASSPSPNYEQY
NA,TRBV29-1,TRBJ1-1,SGQQGLINTEAF
NA,TRBV20-1,TRBJ1-6,SAIGAGGKETSSYNSPLH
TRBD2,TRBV2,TRBJ2-3,ASSADRGERDTQY
TRBD1,TRBV10-3,TRBJ2-2,AIRPGTGRATNTGELF
TRBD1,TRBV24-1,TRBJ2-2,ATSDRTGAGELF
TRBD2,TRBV20-1,TRBJ2-1,SAKSGTSGWNNEQF
NA,TRBV28,TRBJ2-2,ASSRDLNTGELF
NA,TRBV29-1,TRBJ2-2,SAEGLRGRGTGELF
NA,TRBV11-2,TRBJ2-3,ASSLLFPSTDTQY
NA,TRBV3-1,TRBJ1-1,ASSQGGWGGRTGAF
TRBD2,TRBV20-1,TRBJ2-1,SARAPRGGYNEQF
TRBD2,TRBV12-3/TRBV12-4,TRBJ2-1,ASRLAGKKNEQF